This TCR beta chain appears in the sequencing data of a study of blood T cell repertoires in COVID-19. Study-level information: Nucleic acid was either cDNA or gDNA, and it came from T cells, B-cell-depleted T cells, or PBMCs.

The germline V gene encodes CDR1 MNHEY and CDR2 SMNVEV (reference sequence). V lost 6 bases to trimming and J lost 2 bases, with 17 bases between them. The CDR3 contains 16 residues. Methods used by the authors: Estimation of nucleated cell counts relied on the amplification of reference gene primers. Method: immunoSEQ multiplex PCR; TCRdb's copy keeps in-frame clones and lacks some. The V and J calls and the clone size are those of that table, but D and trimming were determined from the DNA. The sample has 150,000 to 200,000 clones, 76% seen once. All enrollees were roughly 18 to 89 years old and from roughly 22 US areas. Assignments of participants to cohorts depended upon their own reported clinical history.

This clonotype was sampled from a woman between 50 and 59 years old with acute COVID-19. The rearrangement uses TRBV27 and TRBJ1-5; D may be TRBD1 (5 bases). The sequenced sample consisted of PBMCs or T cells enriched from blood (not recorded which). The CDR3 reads CASRESGTGGNQPQHF. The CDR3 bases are TGTGCCAGCAGAGAGTCAGGGACTGGGGGCAATCAGCCCCAGCATTTT.